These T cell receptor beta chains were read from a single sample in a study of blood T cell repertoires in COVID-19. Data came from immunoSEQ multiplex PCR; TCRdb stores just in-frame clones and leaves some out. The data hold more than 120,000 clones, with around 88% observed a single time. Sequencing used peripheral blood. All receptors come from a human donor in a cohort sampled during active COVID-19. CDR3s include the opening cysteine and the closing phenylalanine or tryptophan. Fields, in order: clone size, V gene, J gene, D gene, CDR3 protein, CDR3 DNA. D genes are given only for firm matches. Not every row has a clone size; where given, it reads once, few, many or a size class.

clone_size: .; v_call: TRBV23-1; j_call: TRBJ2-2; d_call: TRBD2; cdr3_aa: CASSLPGGANTGELFF; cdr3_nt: TGCGCCAGCAGTCTCCCGGGGGGGGCGAACACCGGGGAGCTGTTTTTT
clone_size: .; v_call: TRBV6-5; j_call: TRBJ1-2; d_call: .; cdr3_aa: CASRSTANYGYTF; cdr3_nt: TGTGCCAGCAGGTCGACAGCCAACTATGGCTACACCTTC
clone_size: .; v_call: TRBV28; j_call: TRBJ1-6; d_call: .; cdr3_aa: CASSTDRLSPLHF; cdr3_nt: TGTGCCAGCAGTACTGACAGGCTTTCACCCCTCCACTTT
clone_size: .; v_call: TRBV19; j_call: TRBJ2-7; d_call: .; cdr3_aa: CASSTNGAPSYEQYF; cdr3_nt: TGTGCCAGTAGTACCAACGGTGCCCCTTCCTACGAGCAGTACTTC
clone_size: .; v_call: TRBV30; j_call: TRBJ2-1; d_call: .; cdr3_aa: CAWSDGASSYNEQFF; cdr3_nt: TGTGCCTGGAGTGATGGAGCCAGCTCCTACAATGAGCAGTTCTTC
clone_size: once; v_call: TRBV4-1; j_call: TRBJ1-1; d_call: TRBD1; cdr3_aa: CASSQVPRGLNTEAFF; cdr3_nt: TGCGCCAGCAGCCAAGTCCCCAGGGGGCTAAACACTGAAGCTTTCTTT
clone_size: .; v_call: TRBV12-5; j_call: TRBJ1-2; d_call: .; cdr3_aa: CASALGSPGYGYTF; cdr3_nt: TGTGCTAGTGCCCTAGGCTCCCCGGGCTATGGCTACACCTTC
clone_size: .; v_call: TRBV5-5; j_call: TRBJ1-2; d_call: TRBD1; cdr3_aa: CASSFGFVTGPLYGYTF; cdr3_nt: TGTGCCAGCTCCTTCGGCTTCGTGACAGGGCCCCTCTATGGCTACACCTTC
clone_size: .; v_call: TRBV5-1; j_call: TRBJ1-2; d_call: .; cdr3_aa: CASSSFLGYTF; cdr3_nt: TGCGCCAGCAGCTCGTTTTTGGGCTACACCTTC
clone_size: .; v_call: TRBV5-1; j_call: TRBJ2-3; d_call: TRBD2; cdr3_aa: CASSFSGGDTYF; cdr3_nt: TGCGCCAGCAGCTTCAGCGGGGGGGATACGTATTTT
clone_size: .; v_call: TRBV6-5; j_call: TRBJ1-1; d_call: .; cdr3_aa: CASSRYPGGTEAFF; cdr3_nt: TGTGCCAGCAGCCGTTACCCCGGGGGCACTGAAGCTTTCTTT
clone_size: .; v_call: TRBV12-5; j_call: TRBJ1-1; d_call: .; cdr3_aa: CASAQAPNTEAFF; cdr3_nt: TGTGCTAGTGCCCAGGCCCCGAACACTGAAGCTTTCTTT
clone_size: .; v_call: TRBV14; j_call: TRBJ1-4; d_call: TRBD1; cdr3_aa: CASSQVPGTANEKLFF; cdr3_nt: TGTGCCAGCAGCCAAGTGCCAGGGACAGCTAATGAAAAACTGTTTTTT
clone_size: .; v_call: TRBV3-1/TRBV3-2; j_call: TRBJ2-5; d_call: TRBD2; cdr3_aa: CASSWRGGGETQYF; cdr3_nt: TGTGCCAGCAGCTGGCGGGGGGGCGGAGAGACCCAGTACTTC
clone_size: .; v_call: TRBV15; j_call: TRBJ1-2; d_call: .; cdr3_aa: CATSREREGGYTF; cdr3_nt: TGTGCCACCAGCAGAGAGCGGGAGGGCGGCTACACCTTC
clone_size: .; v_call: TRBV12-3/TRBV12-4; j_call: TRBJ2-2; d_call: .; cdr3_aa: CASRYRVTGELFF; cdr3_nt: TGTGCCAGCAGGTACAGGGTGACCGGGGAGCTGTTTTTT
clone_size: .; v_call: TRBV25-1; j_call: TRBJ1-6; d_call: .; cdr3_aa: CASSGLTDLKSPLHF; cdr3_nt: TGTGCCAGCAGTGGGCTGACAGATCTAAAATCACCCCTCCACTTT
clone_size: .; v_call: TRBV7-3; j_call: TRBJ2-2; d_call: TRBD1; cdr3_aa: CASSSWTGKDANTGELFF; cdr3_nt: TGTGCCAGCAGCTCTTGGACAGGTAAAGACGCGAACACCGGGGAGCTGTTTTTT
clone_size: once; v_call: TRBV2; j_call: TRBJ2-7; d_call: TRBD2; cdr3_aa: CASIWLAGGINEQYF; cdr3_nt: TGTGCCAGCATTTGGCTAGCGGGGGGAATAAACGAGCAGTACTTC
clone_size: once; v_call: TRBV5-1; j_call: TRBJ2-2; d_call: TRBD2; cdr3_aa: CASSLDGGANTGELFF; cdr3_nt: TGCGCCAGCAGCTTGGACGGGGGGGCGAACACCGGGGAGCTGTTTTTT
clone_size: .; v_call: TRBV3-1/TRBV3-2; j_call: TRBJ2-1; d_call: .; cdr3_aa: CASSPSTGNNEQFF; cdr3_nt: TGTGCCAGCAGCCCCTCAACGGGTAACAATGAGCAGTTCTTC
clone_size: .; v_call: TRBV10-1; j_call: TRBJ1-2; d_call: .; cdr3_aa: CASSESGGDLYGYTF; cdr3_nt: TGCGCCAGCAGTGAGTCGGGGGGAGATCTCTATGGCTACACCTTC
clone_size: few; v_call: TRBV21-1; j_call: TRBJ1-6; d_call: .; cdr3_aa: CASSYEPLHF; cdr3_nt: TGTGCCAGCAGCTATGAGCCCCTCCACTTT
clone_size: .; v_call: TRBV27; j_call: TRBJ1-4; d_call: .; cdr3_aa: CASSLGGYEKLFF; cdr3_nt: TGTGCCAGCAGTTTGGGGGGGTATGAAAAACTGTTTTTT
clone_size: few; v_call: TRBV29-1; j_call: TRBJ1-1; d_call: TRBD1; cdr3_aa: CSAQGGGRTTEAFF; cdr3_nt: TGCAGCGCTCAAGGGGGCGGTAGGACCACTGAAGCTTTCTTT
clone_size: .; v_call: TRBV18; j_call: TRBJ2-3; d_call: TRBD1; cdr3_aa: CASSPPGQGTDTQYF; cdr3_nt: TGTGCCAGCTCACCACCGGGACAGGGCACAGATACGCAGTATTTT
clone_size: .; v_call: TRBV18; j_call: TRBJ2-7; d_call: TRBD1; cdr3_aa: CASTMGQPNYEQYF; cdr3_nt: TGTGCCAGCACTATGGGACAGCCCAACTACGAGCAGTACTTC
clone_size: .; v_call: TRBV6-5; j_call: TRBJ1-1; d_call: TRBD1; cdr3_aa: CASSYSGQGEAFF; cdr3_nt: TGTGCCAGCAGTTACTCGGGACAGGGGGAAGCTTTCTTT
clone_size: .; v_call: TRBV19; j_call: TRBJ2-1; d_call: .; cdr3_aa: CASSVGRGGYNEQFF; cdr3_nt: TGTGCCAGTAGTGTAGGCCGTGGCGGCTACAATGAGCAGTTCTTC
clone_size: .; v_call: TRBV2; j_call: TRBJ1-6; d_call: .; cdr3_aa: CASLSGEPINSPLHF; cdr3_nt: TGTGCCAGCCTCTCGGGGGAACCTATTAATTCACCCCTCCACTTT
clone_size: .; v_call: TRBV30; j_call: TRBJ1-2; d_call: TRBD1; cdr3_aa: CAWGWTGGDYGYTF; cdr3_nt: TGTGCCTGGGGGTGGACAGGGGGTGACTATGGCTACACCTTC
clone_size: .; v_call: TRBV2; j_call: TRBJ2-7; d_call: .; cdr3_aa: CASSERRAYEQYF; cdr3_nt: TGTGCCAGCAGTGAAAGACGGGCCTACGAGCAGTACTTC
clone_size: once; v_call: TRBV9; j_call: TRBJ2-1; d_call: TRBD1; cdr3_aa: CASSDTDRETFNEQFF; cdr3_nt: TGTGCCAGCAGCGATACAGACAGGGAAACTTTCAATGAGCAGTTCTTC
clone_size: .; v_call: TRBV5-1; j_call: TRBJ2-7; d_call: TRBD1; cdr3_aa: CASSLAGQVEAYEQYF; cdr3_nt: TGCGCCAGCAGCTTGGCAGGACAGGTGGAGGCCTACGAGCAGTACTTC
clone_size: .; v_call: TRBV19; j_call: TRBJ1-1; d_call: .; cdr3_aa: CASSFDPGQRVTEAFF; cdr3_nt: TGTGCCAGTAGTTTCGACCCGGGACAAAGGGTCACTGAAGCTTTCTTT
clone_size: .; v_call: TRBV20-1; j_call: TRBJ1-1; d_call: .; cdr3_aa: CSASPNTAEAFF; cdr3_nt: TGCAGTGCTAGTCCAAATACGGCTGAAGCTTTCTTT
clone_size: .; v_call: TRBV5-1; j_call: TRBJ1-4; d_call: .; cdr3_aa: CASSLDRPTEEKLFF; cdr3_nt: TGCGCCAGCAGCTTGGACCGGCCGACAGAGGAAAAACTGTTTTTT
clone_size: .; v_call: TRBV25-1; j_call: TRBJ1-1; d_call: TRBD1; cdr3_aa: CASRGTANTEAFF; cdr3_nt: TGTGCCAGCAGAGGGACAGCGAACACTGAAGCTTTCTTT
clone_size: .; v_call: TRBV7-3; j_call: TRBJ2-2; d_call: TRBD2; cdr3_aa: CASSLIGSGGTYTGELFF; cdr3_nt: TGTGCCAGCAGCTTAATTGGTAGCGGGGGGACTTACACCGGGGAGCTGTTTTTT
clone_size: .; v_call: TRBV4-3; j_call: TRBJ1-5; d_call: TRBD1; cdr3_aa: CASSHRQGDNQPQHF; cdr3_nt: TGCGCCAGCAGCCACCGACAGGGGGACAATCAGCCCCAGCATTTT
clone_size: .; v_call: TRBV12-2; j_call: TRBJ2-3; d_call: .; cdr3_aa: CASRSRNRGAGSDTQYF; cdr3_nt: TGTGCAAGTCGCTCAAGAAACCGGGGGGCGGGTTCAGATACGCAGTATTTT
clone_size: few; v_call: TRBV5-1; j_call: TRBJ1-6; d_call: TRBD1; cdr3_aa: CASRSTGVSYNSPLHF; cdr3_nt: TGCGCCAGCAGGAGCACAGGGGTGTCCTATAATTCACCCCTCCACTTT
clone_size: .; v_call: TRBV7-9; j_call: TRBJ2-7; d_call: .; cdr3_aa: CASSSPWGAAYEQYF; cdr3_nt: TGTGCCAGCAGCTCCCCTTGGGGCGCCGCCTACGAGCAGTACTTC